This is a list of T cell receptor beta chains from one sample in a study of OX40 agonist ivuxolimab in advanced cancers. Profiled with immunoSEQ multiplex PCR; TCRdb holds only in-frame clones, not every one. The repertoire holds roughly 66,000 clones, roughly four fifths seen once, with 2.5% in the top ten. Source: CD4+ or CD8+ T cells sorted from blood, taken in a trial of the OX40 agonist ivuxolimab. Source of these receptors: an adult with an advanced solid tumor such as melanoma, head and neck, liver or kidney cancer. Each CDR3 is given with its conserved first and last residue. D genes are given only for firm matches. Clone size is stated in some rows and not others, as once, few, many or a class when expanded.

cdr3_nt	cdr3_aa	j_call	v_call	cdr3_length	clone_size	d_call
TGTGCCAGCAGCCAATGGGAGAGGGTAGTCATTCAGTACTTC	CASSQWERVVIQYF	TRBJ2-4	TRBV16	14	-	-
TGTGCCAGCGTAGGGACAGGGGTTCCAGATACGCAGTATTTT	CASVGTGVPDTQYF	TRBJ2-3	TRBV11-3	14	once	TRBD1
TGCGCCAGCAGCTTGGACGGGAGGGGAGGCTACGAGCAGTACTTC	CASSLDGRGGYEQYF	TRBJ2-7	TRBV5-1	15	-	TRBD2
TGCGCCAGCAGTGAGTCGGATGGCTACAATGAGCAGTTCTTC	CASSESDGYNEQFF	TRBJ2-1	TRBV10-1	14	-	-
TGTGCCAGCAGCCTAAGGCATTCCACCGGGGAGCTGTTTTTT	CASSLRHSTGELFF	TRBJ2-2	TRBV28	14	-	-
TGTGCCAGCAGCCCGACAGGGGCAGTTGGCGAGCAGTACTTC	CASSPTGAVGEQYF	TRBJ2-7	TRBV5-4	14	-	TRBD1
TGTGCCAGCAAACCAGGGGTGGAGACCGGGGAGCTGTTTTTT	CASKPGVETGELFF	TRBJ2-2	TRBV7-9	14	-	-
TGTGCCAGCAGGAGACTAGCGGGAGGAACAGATACGCAGTATTTT	CASRRLAGGTDTQYF	TRBJ2-3	TRBV2	15	-	TRBD2
TGTGCCACCAAAGAAGGACAGGGGGCCTACGAGCAGTACTTC	CATKEGQGAYEQYF	TRBJ2-7	TRBV15	14	-	TRBD1
TGCGCCAGCAGCTTGGCCGGGACAGGGGTTATCGGGGAGCTGTTTTTT	CASSLAGTGVIGELFF	TRBJ2-2	TRBV5-1	16	-	TRBD1
TGTGCCAGCAGTTCACCGGGACCCCGAATCACTGAAGCTTTCTTT	CASSSPGPRITEAFF	TRBJ1-1	TRBV28	15	-	-
TGTGCCAGCGGGTTGACAGGGGGTAATCAGCCCCAGCATTTT	CASGLTGGNQPQHF	TRBJ1-5	TRBV2	14	-	TRBD1
TGTGCCAGCAGTGAAACCGGGACAGGGGGCTTTGGCTACACCTTC	CASSETGTGGFGYTF	TRBJ1-2	TRBV6-1	15	few	TRBD1
TGTGCCAGCAAAAACCCCCGCAATGAGCAGTTCTTC	CASKNPRNEQFF	TRBJ2-1	TRBV6-5	12	few	-
TGTGCCAGTAGGGTACAGCGGGACACTGATACGCAGTATTTT	CASRVQRDTDTQYF	TRBJ2-3	TRBV19	14	-	-
TGTGCCAGCAGTGAGACCGGGACAGGGAATGAAAAACTGTTTTTT	CASSETGTGNEKLFF	TRBJ1-4	TRBV28	15	-	TRBD1
TGCGCCAGCAGCCAAGGCCCCGGGACAGGGGCACTCACAGATACGCAGTATTTT	CASSQGPGTGALTDTQYF	TRBJ2-3	TRBV4-3	18	-	TRBD1
TGTGCCAGCAGTTCGGGACTTCTTTTATCCTACGAGCAGTACTTC	CASSSGLLLSYEQYF	TRBJ2-7	TRBV6-5	15	-	-
TGTGCCAGCACCAGAGGCACAGATACGCAGTATTTT	CASTRGTDTQYF	TRBJ2-3	TRBV2	12	-	-
TGTGCCAGCAGTTTTTCGCAGAACACCTACGAGCAGTACTTC	CASSFSQNTYEQYF	TRBJ2-7	TRBV27	14	-	-
TGTGCCAGCAGTTTGGGGGCAGGGTACAATGAGCAGTTCTTC	CASSLGAGYNEQFF	TRBJ2-1	TRBV27	14	-	-
TGTGCCAGCTCTGGGTTTAGAGACACTGAAGCTTTCTTT	CASSGFRDTEAFF	TRBJ1-1	TRBV6-1	13	-	-
TGCGCCAGCAGTCCTCGACTAGCGGGAGGGAGCGAGCAGTACTTC	CASSPRLAGGSEQYF	TRBJ2-7	TRBV4-3	15	-	TRBD2
TGTGCCAGCAAGACAGGGGTGAGGATGGGCAATCAGCCCCAGCATTTT	CASKTGVRMGNQPQHF	TRBJ1-5	TRBV28	16	few	TRBD1
TGTGCCAGCAGTGAAGGCAGGAACAATCAGCCCCAGCATTTT	CASSEGRNNQPQHF	TRBJ1-5	TRBV2	14	few	-
TGTGCCAGCAGTGAAGGGGGGAATAAATGGCCCTACGAGCAGTACTTC	CASSEGGNKWPYEQYF	TRBJ2-7	TRBV6-1	16	-	-
TGTGCCAGCAGCTCCTCGTTGGGCGAGCAGTACTTC	CASSSSLGEQYF	TRBJ2-7	TRBV7-6	12	-	-
TGTGCCAGTAGTGGGGAGGGCAATCAGCCCCAGCATTTT	CASSGEGNQPQHF	TRBJ1-5	TRBV19	13	-	-
TGCAGCGTTGAAGATCGATCCCCCGGCAGGCAAGAGACCCAGTACTTC	CSVEDRSPGRQETQYF	TRBJ2-5	TRBV29-1	16	-	-
TGTGCCAGCAGCTTAGCCCCGGTCGGGGCAACTAATGAAAAACTGTTTTTT	CASSLAPVGATNEKLFF	TRBJ1-4	TRBV7-2	17	-	-
TGTGCCAGCAGCTGGGCCATCGCCTACGAGCAGTACTTC	CASSWAIAYEQYF	TRBJ2-7	TRBV7-2	13	-	-
TGCGCCAGCAGCCAATCACGGAGGGGGGGGACCCAGTACTTC	CASSQSRRGGTQYF	TRBJ2-5	TRBV4-3	14	-	-
TGCGCCAGCAGCTCCCGGGACTTCGGTGAGCAGTTCTTC	CASSSRDFGEQFF	TRBJ2-1	TRBV5-1	13	-	-
TGCGCCAGCAGCCCGGACAGAGCATACAATGAGCAGTTCTTC	CASSPDRAYNEQFF	TRBJ2-1	TRBV5-1	14	-	-
TGTGCCATCAGTGGAACCCAAGACAGCCCCTACTACACCTTC	CAISGTQDSPYYTF	TRBJ1-2	TRBV10-3	14	few	-
TGTGCCAGTACTGAGACAGGGGGCTATCAGCCCCAGCATTTT	CASTETGGYQPQHF	TRBJ1-5	TRBV19	14	-	TRBD1
TGTGCCAGCAGCCGGGACACCGGAGGGACAGATACGCAGTATTTT	CASSRDTGGTDTQYF	TRBJ2-3	TRBV27	15	-	-
TGTGCCAGCAGCCCCTTCACAGATACGCAGTATTTT	CASSPFTDTQYF	TRBJ2-3	TRBV7-9	12	-	-
TGTGCCAGCAGGAGGTCCAGCGGGACAGATACGCAGTATTTT	CASRRSSGTDTQYF	TRBJ2-3	TRBV7-9	14	few	-
TGTGCCAGCAGCCCTCGGGGTTCAACGGGCTATGGCTACACCTTC	CASSPRGSTGYGYTF	TRBJ1-2	TRBV16	15	-	-
TGTGCCAGCAGTTACACGGCGTACAATGAGCAGTTCTTC	CASSYTAYNEQFF	TRBJ2-1	TRBV6-5	13	-	-
TGTGCCACCGCGCCGTTAAACGGTGGAAACACCATATATTTT	CATAPLNGGNTIYF	TRBJ1-3	TRBV27	14	once	-
TGTGCCAGCTACGACAGCCACCCCTACGAGCAGTACTTC	CASYDSHPYEQYF	TRBJ2-7	TRBV28	13	-	-
TGTGCCAGCAGCTTAGGTCACAGAACTAACACTGAAGCTTTCTTT	CASSLGHRTNTEAFF	TRBJ1-1	TRBV11-2	15	-	-
TGCGCCAGCAAGGGGGTACTAGCGGAGGCCCCAGAGACCCAGTACTTC	CASKGVLAEAPETQYF	TRBJ2-5	TRBV5-1	16	-	TRBD2
TGTGCCAGCAGCTTCGCCCTTCGGGGGGATTCCTACGAGCAGTACTTC	CASSFALRGDSYEQYF	TRBJ2-7	TRBV13	16	medium-sized	TRBD2
TGTGCCAGCAGTTACTCGTCGGGCATGGCCAATAATGAGCAGTTCTTC	CASSYSSGMANNEQFF	TRBJ2-1	TRBV6-5	16	few	-
TGTGCCAGCAGTCTCTTCGGGGGGCTGGGTCAAGAGACCCAGTACTTC	CASSLFGGLGQETQYF	TRBJ2-5	TRBV27	16	-	-
TGTGCCAGCAGCTTAGGCCCGGGTAACACTGAAGCTTTCTTT	CASSLGPGNTEAFF	TRBJ1-1	TRBV11-2	14	-	-
TGTGCCAGCAGCCAAGATAGGGGGGGCACAGATACGCAGTATTTT	CASSQDRGGTDTQYF	TRBJ2-3	TRBV14	15	-	-
TGTGCCAGCAGCTTGGGGACAGGGCTAGGCTATGGCTACACCTTC	CASSLGTGLGYGYTF	TRBJ1-2	TRBV5-8	15	-	TRBD1
TGTGCCAGTAGTCCCGGAGAGACCCAGTACTTC	CASSPGETQYF	TRBJ2-5	TRBV19	11	-	-
TGTGCCAGCAGTGGAGGCAGGGGGTCATACGAGCAGTACTTC	CASSGGRGSYEQYF	TRBJ2-7	TRBV2	14	-	TRBD1
TGTGCCAGCAGCTCCGGGACACCTGTGAACACCGGGGAGCTGTTTTTT	CASSSGTPVNTGELFF	TRBJ2-2	TRBV11-3	16	-	-
TGTGCCAGCAGCTTAGGAGGGGCTTTCACAGATACGCAGTATTTT	CASSLGGAFTDTQYF	TRBJ2-3	TRBV7-9	15	-	-